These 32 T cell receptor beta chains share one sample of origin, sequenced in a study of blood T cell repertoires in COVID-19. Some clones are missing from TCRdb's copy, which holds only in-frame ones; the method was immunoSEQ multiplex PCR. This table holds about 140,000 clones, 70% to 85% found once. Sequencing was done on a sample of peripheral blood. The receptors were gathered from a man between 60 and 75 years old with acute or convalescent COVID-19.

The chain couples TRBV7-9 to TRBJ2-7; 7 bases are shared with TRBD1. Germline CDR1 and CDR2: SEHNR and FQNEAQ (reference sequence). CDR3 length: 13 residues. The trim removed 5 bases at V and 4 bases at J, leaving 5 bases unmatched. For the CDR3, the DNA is TGTGCCAGCAGCCCGGACAGGTGGTACGAGCAGTACTTC. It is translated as CASSPDRWYEQYF.

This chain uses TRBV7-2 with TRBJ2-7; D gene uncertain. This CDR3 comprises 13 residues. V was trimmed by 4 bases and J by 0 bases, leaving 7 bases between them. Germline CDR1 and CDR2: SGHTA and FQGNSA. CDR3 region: CASSWAGSYEQYF. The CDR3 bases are TGTGCCAGCAGCTGGGCAGGCTCCTACGAGCAGTACTTC.

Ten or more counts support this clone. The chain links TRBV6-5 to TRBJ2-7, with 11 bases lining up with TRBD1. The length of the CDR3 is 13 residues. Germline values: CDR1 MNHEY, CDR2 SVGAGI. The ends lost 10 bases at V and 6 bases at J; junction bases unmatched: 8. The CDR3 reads CATGGDRGSEQYF. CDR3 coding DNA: TGTGCCACGGGGGGGGACAGGGGGTCCGAGCAGTACTTC.

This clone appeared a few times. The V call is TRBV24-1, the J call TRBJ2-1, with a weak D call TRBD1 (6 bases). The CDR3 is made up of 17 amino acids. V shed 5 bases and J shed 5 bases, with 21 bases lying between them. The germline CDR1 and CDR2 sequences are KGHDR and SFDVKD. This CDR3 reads CATSAQPGTPANNEQFF. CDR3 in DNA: TGTGCCACCAGTGCCCAGCCCGGGACACCGGCCAACAATGAGCAGTTCTTC.

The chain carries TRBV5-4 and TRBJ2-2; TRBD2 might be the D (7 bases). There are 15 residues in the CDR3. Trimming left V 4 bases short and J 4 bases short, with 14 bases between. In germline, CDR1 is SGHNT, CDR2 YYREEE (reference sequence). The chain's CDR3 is CASSVGLGGTGELFF. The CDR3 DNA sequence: TGTGCCAGCAGCGTTGGACTAGGGGGCACCGGGGAGCTGTTTTTT.

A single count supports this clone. The CDR3 spells CASSQDWGEDTEAFF. CDR3 DNA sequence: TGCGCCAGCAGCCAAGATTGGGGGGAAGACACTGAAGCTTTCTTT. The chain joins TRBV4-3 to TRBJ1-1, with D possibly matching TRBD1 (5 bases). V lost 0 bases to trimming and J lost 3 bases, with 11 bases between them. Looked up from germline, CDR1 is LGHNA and CDR2 is YSLEER. This CDR3 region has 15 residues.

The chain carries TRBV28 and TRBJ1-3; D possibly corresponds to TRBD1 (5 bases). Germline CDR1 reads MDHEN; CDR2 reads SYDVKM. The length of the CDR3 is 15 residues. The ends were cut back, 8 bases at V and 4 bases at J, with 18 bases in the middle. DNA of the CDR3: TGTGCCAGCCAGAGGACACTCCTCGCGGGAAACACCATATATTTT. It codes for CASQRTLLAGNTIYF.

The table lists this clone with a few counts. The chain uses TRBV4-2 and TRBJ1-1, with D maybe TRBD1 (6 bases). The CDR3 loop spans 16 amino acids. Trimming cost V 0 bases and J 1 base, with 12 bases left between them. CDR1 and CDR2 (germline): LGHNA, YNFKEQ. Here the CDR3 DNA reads TGTGCCAGCAGCCAAGATCCGGGGGGCACGAACACTGAAGCTTTCTTT. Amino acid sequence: CASSQDPGGTNTEAFF.

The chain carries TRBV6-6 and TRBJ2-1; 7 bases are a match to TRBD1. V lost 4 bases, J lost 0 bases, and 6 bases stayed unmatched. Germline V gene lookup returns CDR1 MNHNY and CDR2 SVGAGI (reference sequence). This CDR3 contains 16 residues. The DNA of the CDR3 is TGTGCCAGCAGTTTCTTAAACAGGGGCTCCTACAATGAGCAGTTCTTC. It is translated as CASSFLNRGSYNEQFF.

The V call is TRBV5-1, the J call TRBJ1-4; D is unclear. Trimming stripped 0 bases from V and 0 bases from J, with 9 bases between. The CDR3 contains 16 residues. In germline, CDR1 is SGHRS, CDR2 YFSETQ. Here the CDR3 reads CASSLELPATNEKLFF. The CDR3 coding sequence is TGCGCCAGCAGCTTGGAACTCCCCGCAACTAATGAAAAACTGTTTTTT.

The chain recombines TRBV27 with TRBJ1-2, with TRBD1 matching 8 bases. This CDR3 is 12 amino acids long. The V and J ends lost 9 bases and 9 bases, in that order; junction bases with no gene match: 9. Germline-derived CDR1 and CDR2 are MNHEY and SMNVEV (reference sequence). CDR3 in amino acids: CARDRGVSSYTF. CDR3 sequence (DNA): TGTGCCAGAGACAGGGGCGTATCGAGCTACACCTTC.

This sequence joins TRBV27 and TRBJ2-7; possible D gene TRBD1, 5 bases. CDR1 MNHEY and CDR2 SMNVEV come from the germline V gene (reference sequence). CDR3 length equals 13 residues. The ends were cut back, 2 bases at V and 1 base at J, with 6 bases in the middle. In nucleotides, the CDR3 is TGTGCCAGCAGTTTACAGGGTTCCTACGAGCAGTACTTC. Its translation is CASSLQGSYEQYF.

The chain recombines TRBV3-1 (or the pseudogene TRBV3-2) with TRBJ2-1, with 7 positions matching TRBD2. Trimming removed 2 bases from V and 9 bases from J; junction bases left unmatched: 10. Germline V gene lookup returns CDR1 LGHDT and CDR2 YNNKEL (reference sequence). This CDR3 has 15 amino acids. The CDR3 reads CASSQSGGSVREQFF. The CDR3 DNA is TGTGCCAGCAGCCAATCTGGCGGGAGCGTTCGTGAGCAGTTCTTC.

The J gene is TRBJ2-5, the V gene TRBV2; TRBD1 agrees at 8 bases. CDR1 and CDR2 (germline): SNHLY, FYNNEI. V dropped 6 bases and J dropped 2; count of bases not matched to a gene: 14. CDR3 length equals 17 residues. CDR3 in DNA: TGTGCCAGCAGCGTCTCGGACAGGGCGCTATATCAAGAGACCCAGTACTTC. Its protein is CASSVSDRALYQETQYF.

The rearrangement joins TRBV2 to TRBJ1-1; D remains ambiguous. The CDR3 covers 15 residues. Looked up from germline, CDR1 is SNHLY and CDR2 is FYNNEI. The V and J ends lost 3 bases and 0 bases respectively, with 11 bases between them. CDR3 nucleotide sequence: TGTGCCAGCAGTGATCTGGGCCGGATGAACACTGAAGCTTTCTTT. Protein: CASSDLGRMNTEAFF.

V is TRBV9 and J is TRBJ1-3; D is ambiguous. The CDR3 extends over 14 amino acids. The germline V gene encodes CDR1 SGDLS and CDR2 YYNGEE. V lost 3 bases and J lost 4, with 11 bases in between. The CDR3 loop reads CASSAGVSGNTIYF. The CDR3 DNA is TGTGCCAGCAGCGCCGGGGTCTCAGGAAACACCATATATTTT.

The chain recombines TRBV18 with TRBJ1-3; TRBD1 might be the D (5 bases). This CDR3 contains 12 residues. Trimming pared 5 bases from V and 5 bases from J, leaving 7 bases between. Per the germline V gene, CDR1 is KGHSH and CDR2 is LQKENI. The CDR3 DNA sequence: TGTGCCAGCTCAACAGGTCGAAACACCATATATTTT. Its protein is CASSTGRNTIYF.

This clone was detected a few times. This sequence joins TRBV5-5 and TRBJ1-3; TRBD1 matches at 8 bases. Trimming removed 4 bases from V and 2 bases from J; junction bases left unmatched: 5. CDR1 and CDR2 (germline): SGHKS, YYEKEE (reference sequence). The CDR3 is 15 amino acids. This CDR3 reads CASSPWTGTGNTIYF. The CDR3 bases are TGTGCCAGCAGCCCCTGGACAGGGACTGGAAACACCATATATTTT. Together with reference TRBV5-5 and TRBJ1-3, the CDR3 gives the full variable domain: DAGVTQSPTHLIKTRGQQVTLRCSPISGHKSVSWYQQVLGQGPQFIFQYYEKEERGRGNFPDRFSARQFPNYSSELNVNALLLGDSALYLCASSPWTGTGNTIYFGEGSWLTVV.

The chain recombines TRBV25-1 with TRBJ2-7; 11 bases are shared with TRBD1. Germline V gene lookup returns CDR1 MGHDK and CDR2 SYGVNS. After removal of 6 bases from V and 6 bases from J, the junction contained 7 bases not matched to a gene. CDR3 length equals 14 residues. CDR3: CASSRDRGTVEQYF. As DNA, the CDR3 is TGTGCCAGCAGCCGGGACAGGGGGACGGTCGAGCAGTACTTC.

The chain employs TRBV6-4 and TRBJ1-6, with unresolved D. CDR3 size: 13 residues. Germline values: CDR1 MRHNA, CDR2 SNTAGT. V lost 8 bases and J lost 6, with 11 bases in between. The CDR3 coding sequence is TGTGCCAGCGGCCTCGGGGTTAATTCACCCCTCCACTTT. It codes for CASGLGVNSPLHF.

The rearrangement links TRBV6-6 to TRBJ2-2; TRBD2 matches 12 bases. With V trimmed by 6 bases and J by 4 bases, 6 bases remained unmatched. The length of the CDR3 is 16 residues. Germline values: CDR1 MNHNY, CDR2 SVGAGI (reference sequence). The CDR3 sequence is CASRPSGGAGTGELFF. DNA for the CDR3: TGTGCCAGCAGGCCTAGCGGGGGGGCGGGCACCGGGGAGCTGTTTTTT.

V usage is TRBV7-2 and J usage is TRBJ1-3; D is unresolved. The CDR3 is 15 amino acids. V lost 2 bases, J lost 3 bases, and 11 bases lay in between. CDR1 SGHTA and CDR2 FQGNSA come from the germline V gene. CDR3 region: CASSLRLADGNTIYF. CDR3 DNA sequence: TGTGCCAGCAGCTTAAGGTTGGCGGATGGAAACACCATATATTTT.

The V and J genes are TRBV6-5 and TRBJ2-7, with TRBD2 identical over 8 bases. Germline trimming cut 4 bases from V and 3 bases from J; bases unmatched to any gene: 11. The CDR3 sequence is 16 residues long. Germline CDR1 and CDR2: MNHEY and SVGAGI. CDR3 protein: CASSLPKTSANYEQYF. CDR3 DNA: TGTGCCAGCAGTTTACCTAAGACTAGCGCCAACTACGAGCAGTACTTC.

CDR3 residues: CASSQGQGAPAYTF. CDR3 nucleotide sequence: TGTGCCAGCTCACAGGGACAGGGCGCCCCTGCCTACACCTTC. This chain joins TRBV18 and TRBJ1-2, with 9 bases that match TRBD1. The CDR3 has 14 amino acids. With 4 bases clipped from V and 10 bases from J, the junction kept 10 bases outside the gene matches. Germline V gives CDR1 KGHSH, CDR2 LQKENI. The entire variable domain, with the rest obtained from reference TRBV18 and TRBJ1-2, is as follows: NAGVMQNPRHLVRRRGQEARLRCSPMKGHSHVYWYRQLPEEGLKFMVYLQKENIIDESGMPKERFSAEFPKEGPSILRIQQVVRGDSAAYFCASSQGQGAPAYTFGSGTRLTVV.

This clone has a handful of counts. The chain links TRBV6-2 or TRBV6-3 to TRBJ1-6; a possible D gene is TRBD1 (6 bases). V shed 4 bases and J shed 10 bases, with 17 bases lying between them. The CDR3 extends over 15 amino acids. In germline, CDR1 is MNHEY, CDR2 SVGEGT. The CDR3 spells CASSSHRDRSSPLHF. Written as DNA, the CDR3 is TGTGCCAGCAGTTCCCATCGAGACAGGAGCTCACCCCTCCACTTT.

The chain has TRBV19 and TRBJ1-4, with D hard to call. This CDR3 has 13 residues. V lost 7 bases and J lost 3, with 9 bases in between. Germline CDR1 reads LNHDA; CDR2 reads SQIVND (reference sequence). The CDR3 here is CASTSQANEKLFF. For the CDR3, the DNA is TGTGCCAGTACCTCCCAGGCTAATGAAAAACTGTTTTTT. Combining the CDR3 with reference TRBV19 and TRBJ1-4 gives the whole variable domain DGGITQSPKYLFRKEGQNVTLSCEQNLNHDAMYWYRQDPGQGLRLIYYSQIVNDFQKGDIAEGYSVSREKKESFPLTVTSAQKNPTAFYLCASTSQANEKLFFGSGTQLSVL.

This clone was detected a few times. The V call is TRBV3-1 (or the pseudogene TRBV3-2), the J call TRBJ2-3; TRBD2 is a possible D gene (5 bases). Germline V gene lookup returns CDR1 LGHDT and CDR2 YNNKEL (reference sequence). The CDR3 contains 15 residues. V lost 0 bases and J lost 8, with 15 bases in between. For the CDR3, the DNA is TGTGCCAGCAGCCAAGATCTGATCGAGGGCGGTACGCAGTATTTT. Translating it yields CASSQDLIEGGTQYF.

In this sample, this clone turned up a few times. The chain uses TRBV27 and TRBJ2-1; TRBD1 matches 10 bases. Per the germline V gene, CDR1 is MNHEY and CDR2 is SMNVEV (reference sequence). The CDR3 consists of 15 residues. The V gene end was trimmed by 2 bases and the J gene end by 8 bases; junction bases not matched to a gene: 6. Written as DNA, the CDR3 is TGTGCCAGCAGTTTAGACAGGGGGCGCGGTTATGAGCAGTTCTTC. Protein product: CASSLDRGRGYEQFF.

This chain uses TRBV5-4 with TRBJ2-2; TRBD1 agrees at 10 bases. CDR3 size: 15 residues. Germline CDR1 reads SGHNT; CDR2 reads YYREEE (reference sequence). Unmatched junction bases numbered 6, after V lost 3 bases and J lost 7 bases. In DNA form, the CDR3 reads TGTGCCAGCAGCTCCGGGACAGGGGAGTACGGGGAGCTGTTTTTT. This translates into CASSSGTGEYGELFF.

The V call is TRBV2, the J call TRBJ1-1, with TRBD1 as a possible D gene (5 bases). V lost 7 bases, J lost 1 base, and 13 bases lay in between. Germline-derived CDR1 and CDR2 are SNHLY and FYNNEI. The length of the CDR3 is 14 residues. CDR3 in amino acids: CASTIQGANTEAFF. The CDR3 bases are TGTGCCAGCACGATCCAGGGTGCGAACACTGAAGCTTTCTTT.

CDR3 amino acids: CASSLDSGRETQYF. The CDR3, as DNA: TGTGCCAGCAGCTTGGACAGCGGGAGGGAGACCCAGTACTTC. V gene TRBV5-6 combines with J gene TRBJ2-5, with 9 bases lining up with TRBD2. The germline V gene has CDR1 SGHDT and CDR2 YYEEEE. The V and J ends lost 0 bases and 5 bases, in that order; junction bases with no gene match: 2. The CDR3 extends over 14 amino acids. Supplemented by reference TRBV5-6 and TRBJ2-5, the full variable domain reads DAGVTQSPTHLIKTRGQQVTLRCSPKSGHDTVSWYQQALGQGPQFIFQYYEEEERQRGNFPDRFSGHQFPNYSSELNVNALLLGDSALYLCASSLDSGRETQYFGPGTRLLVL.

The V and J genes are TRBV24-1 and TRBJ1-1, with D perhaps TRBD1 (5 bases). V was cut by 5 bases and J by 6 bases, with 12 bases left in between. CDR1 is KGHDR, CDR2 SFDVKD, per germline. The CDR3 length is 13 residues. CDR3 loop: CATSAGEGAEAFF. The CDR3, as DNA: TGTGCCACCAGTGCGGGGGAAGGGGCTGAAGCTTTCTTT.